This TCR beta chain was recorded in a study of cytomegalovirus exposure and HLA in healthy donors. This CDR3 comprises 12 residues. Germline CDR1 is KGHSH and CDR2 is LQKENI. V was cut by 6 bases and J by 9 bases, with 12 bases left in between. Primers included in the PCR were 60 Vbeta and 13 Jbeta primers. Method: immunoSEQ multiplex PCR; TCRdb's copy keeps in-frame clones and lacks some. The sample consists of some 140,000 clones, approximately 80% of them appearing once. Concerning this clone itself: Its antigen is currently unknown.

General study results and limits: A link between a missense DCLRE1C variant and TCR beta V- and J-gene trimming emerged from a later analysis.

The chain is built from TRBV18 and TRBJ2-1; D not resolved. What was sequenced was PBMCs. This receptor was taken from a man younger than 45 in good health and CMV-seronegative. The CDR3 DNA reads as TGTGCCAGCTCTCCTAGTAGAGGTGAGCAGTTCTTC. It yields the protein CASSPSRGEQFF.